These T cell receptor beta chains were read from a single sample in a study of cytomegalovirus exposure and HLA in healthy donors. Only in-frame clones appear in the TCRdb table, and some are missing; sequencing was by immunoSEQ multiplex PCR. The table records tens of thousands of clones, approximately 75% of them present only once. The sequencing input was PBMCs. The receptors derive from a woman aged 35 to 49 in good health and CMV-seropositive. Both conserved end residues are trimmed from each CDR3. Each record gives: D gene, V gene, CDR3 protein. D genes are given only for firm matches.

d_gene: .; v_gene: TRBV4-2; CDR3aa: ASSQRMSETQY
d_gene: TRBD2; v_gene: TRBV5-6; CDR3aa: ASSLVGLAGGYEQY
d_gene: TRBD1; v_gene: TRBV18; CDR3aa: ASSQGALYGYT
d_gene: .; v_gene: TRBV18; CDR3aa: ASSPPGGNGLHNEQF
d_gene: .; v_gene: TRBV9; CDR3aa: ASSPGDIDSPQH
d_gene: TRBD2; v_gene: TRBV5-4; CDR3aa: ASSSSGGDETQY
d_gene: .; v_gene: TRBV7-3; CDR3aa: ASSPRGGELF
d_gene: TRBD2; v_gene: TRBV5-1; CDR3aa: ASSFGPSAGEETQY
d_gene: .; v_gene: TRBV5-1; CDR3aa: ASKEQSAQNIQY
d_gene: TRBD2; v_gene: TRBV7-3; CDR3aa: ASSSGGGNQETQY
d_gene: .; v_gene: TRBV6-5; CDR3aa: ASSRQSSYEQY
d_gene: TRBD1; v_gene: TRBV6-5; CDR3aa: ASSPRQGPTS
d_gene: .; v_gene: TRBV2; CDR3aa: ASIKTDLNEKLF
d_gene: TRBD2; v_gene: TRBV7-6; CDR3aa: ASSLGGGYEQF
d_gene: TRBD1; v_gene: TRBV18; CDR3aa: ASSPGQGTQPQH
d_gene: .; v_gene: TRBV29-1; CDR3aa: SVGYEDSDYGYT
d_gene: TRBD1; v_gene: TRBV6-5; CDR3aa: ASIQQGESYEQY